These 17 T cell receptor beta chains originate from one sample sequenced in a study of cytomegalovirus exposure and HLA in healthy donors (dated by TCRdb to 2016 to 2017). The library was generated by the immunoSEQ multiplex PCR assay. For the multiplex PCR, a mixture combining 60 forward primers for TCR Vbeta segments and 13 reverse primers for TCR Jbeta segments was used. TCRdb's version of the immuneACCESS table is confined to in-frame rearrangements and falls short of the full clone set. An unresolved V gene accounts for under half of the shortfall where checked; the remainder is of unknown origin. The record for this sample contains about 55,000 clones. The ten most abundant clones make up around 9% of the sample. The sequencing input was PBMCs. These receptors all come from a man aged 50-60 years in good health and CMV-seropositive.

The chain combines TRBV30 with TRBJ1-2, with TRBD1 matching over 8 bases. The V gene's germline CDR1 is GTSNPN and CDR2 SVGIG (reference sequence). CDR3 size: 13 residues. V shed 2 bases, J shed 8 bases, and the junction held 7 bases outside the gene matches. The DNA of the CDR3 is TGTGCCTGGAGTCCACAGGGGGTGGAAGGCTACACCTTC. It yields the protein CAWSPQGVEGYTF.

The chain has TRBV9 and TRBJ2-1, with 7 bases lining up with TRBD2. There are 14 residues in the CDR3. In germline, CDR1 is SGDLS, CDR2 YYNGEE. With 0 bases clipped from V and 6 bases from J, the junction kept 3 bases outside the gene matches. The CDR3 reads CASSVGTRTNEQFF. For the CDR3, the DNA is TGTGCCAGCAGCGTAGGGACTAGGACCAATGAGCAGTTCTTC.

This chain joins TRBV9 and TRBJ2-7; no clear D gene. Trimming took off 0 bases at V and 2 bases at J, with 12 bases between the two ends. The CDR3 has 15 amino acids. Germline V gene sequence: CDR1 SGDLS, CDR2 YYNGEE. As DNA, the CDR3 is TGTGCCAGCAGCGTAGGGTCAGTCATGCCCTACGAGCAGTACTTC. This translates into CASSVGSVMPYEQYF.

The chain employs TRBV4-1 and TRBJ1-2, with D perhaps matching TRBD1 (5 bases). Trimming left V 0 bases short and J 3 bases short, with 11 bases between. Germline V gives CDR1 MGHRA, CDR2 YSYEKL. This CDR3 spans 15 amino acids. CDR3 nucleotides: TGCGCCAGCAGCCAAGAGGGGGAGGTTGACTATGGCTACACCTTC. As protein: CASSQEGEVDYGYTF.

On this clone: The junction departs from the called germline gene at one end, perhaps through a read error. The genes are TRBV18 and TRBJ1-1, with a weak D call TRBD1 (6 bases). Germline CDR1 reads KGHSH; CDR2 reads LQKENI. This CDR3 region has 16 residues. The CDR3 is CASAPQVRGGGTEAFF. DNA for the CDR3: TGTGCCAGCGCACCACAGGTTCGCGGGGGCGGGACTGAAGCTTTCTTT.

The chain combines TRBV5-7 with TRBJ2-7; perhaps TRBD2 as D (6 bases). TRBV5-7 is known as an ORF, though its function is uncertain. Trimming removed 7 bases at V and 0 bases at J, with 14 bases between. The CDR3 runs 14 residues. The CDR3: CASFPQAGSYEQYF. CDR3 DNA sequence: TGTGCCAGCTTCCCCCAAGCGGGCTCCTACGAGCAGTACTTC.

Comment on this clone: At one of its ends the junction is not consistent with the germline gene, which may arise from a read error. The CDR3 sequence is CASSLRDSGSDSGNNIYF. The CDR3 DNA follows: TGTGCCAGCTCTCTCCGGGACAGTGGGTCCGACTCTGGAAACAACATATATTTT. The chain has TRBV18 and TRBJ1-3; 7 bases are shared with TRBD1. Germline assignment: CDR1 KGHSH and CDR2 LQKENI. The CDR3 totals 18 residues.

The V gene is TRBV6-4, the J gene TRBJ2-3, with 11 bases that match TRBD2. The CDR3 sequence is 14 residues long. The junction had 0 bases not matched to a gene; V was cut back by 2 bases and J by 5 bases. Per germline, CDR1 MRHNA and CDR2 SNTAGT. The DNA of the CDR3 is TGTGCCAGCAGTGACGGACTAGCGGGAGATACGCAGTATTTT. Amino acids: CASSDGLAGDTQYF.

The J gene is TRBJ2-1, the V gene TRBV2; 8 bases are shared with TRBD2. This CDR3 spans 16 amino acids. Looked up from germline, CDR1 is SNHLY and CDR2 is FYNNEI. Trimming removed 6 bases from V and 0 bases from J; junction bases left unmatched: 7. CDR3 amino acids: CASRTLAGSSYNEQFF. The CDR3 coding sequence is TGTGCCAGCAGAACTCTAGCGGGTAGCTCCTACAATGAGCAGTTCTTC.

V gene TRBV5-1 combines with J gene TRBJ1-2; no definite D call. Trimming took off 4 bases at V and 8 bases at J, with 12 bases between the two ends. The CDR3 runs 12 residues. Germline V gene data show CDR1 as SGHRS and CDR2 as YFSETQ. As DNA, the CDR3 is TGCGCCAGCAGCCCGGGAGAGGGAGGCTACACCTTC. Translated, it gives CASSPGEGGYTF. The full variable domain, rest sourced from reference TRBV5-1 and TRBJ1-2, is KAGVTQTPRYLIKTRGQQVTLSCSPISGHRSVSWYQQTPGQGLQFLFEYFSETQRNKGNFPGRFSGRQFSNSRSEMNVSTLELGDSALYLCASSPGEGGYTFGSGTRLTVV.

This rearrangement joins TRBV5-6 to TRBJ2-7; maybe TRBD1 (5 bases). Trimming removed 4 bases at V and 3 bases at J, with 8 bases between. The CDR3 consists of 12 residues. CDR1 and CDR2 from the germline V gene are SGHDT and YYEEEE. The CDR3 loop reads CASSRTNYEQYF. As DNA, the CDR3 is TGTGCCAGCAGCAGGACAAACTACGAGCAGTACTTC. The whole variable domain, filled in from reference TRBV5-6 and TRBJ2-7, reads DAGVTQSPTHLIKTRGQQVTLRCSPKSGHDTVSWYQQALGQGPQFIFQYYEEEERQRGNFPDRFSGHQFPNYSSELNVNALLLGDSALYLCASSRTNYEQYFGPGTRLTVT.

The chain has TRBV5-1 and TRBJ1-1; TRBD1 matches 9 bases. Germline loops: CDR1 SGHRS, CDR2 YFSETQ. With V trimmed by 4 bases and J by 7 bases, 11 bases remained unmatched. The CDR3 is made up of 15 amino acids. CDR3 protein: CASSLYGQGRGEAFF. DNA of the CDR3: TGCGCCAGCAGCCTGTATGGACAGGGGCGAGGTGAAGCTTTCTTT.

V is TRBV6-6 and J is TRBJ1-1; no clear D gene. CDR3 length: 13 amino acids. Germline CDR1 MNHNY, CDR2 SVGAGI (reference sequence). V lost 6 bases, J lost 2 bases, and 10 bases lay in between. The CDR3 DNA sequence: TGTGCCAGCAGCCCTAGGCAAAACACTGAAGCTTTCTTT. Translated, it gives CASSPRQNTEAFF.

The rearrangement joins TRBV6-1 to TRBJ2-6, with 7 bases that match TRBD1. The junction had 5 bases not matched to a gene; V was cut back by 1 base and J by 2 bases. Germline CDR1 and CDR2: MNHNS and SASEGT. There are 17 residues in the CDR3. CDR3 amino acids: CASSEDAGTAGANVLTF. The CDR3 DNA sequence: TGTGCCAGCAGTGAAGATGCCGGGACAGCTGGGGCCAACGTCCTGACTTTC.

This chain connects TRBV18 to TRBJ2-3; a possible D gene is TRBD2 (6 bases). This CDR3 spans 16 amino acids. The V and J ends lost 3 bases and 4 bases respectively, with 17 bases between them. Germline assignment: CDR1 KGHSH and CDR2 LQKENI. CDR3 bases: TGTGCCAGCTCACCTTTGCGGGGCGATGAGGCAGATACGCAGTATTTT. Translating it yields CASSPLRGDEADTQYF.

J is TRBJ1-1 and V is TRBV7-6; a possible D gene is TRBD1 (5 bases). The ends were cut back, 2 bases at V and 1 base at J, with 5 bases in the middle. CDR1 and CDR2 from the germline V gene are SGHVS and FNYEAQ. The CDR3 loop spans 13 amino acids. The CDR3 nucleotides read TGTGCCAGCAGCTTAACAGGGAACACTGAAGCTTTCTTT. Protein sequence: CASSLTGNTEAFF.

The chain couples TRBV11-2 to TRBJ1-2; 9 bases line up with TRBD1. Losses at the gene ends were 1 base for V and 3 bases for J; bases not matched to a gene: 3. Per the germline V gene, CDR1 is SGHAT and CDR2 is FQNNGV. The length of the CDR3 is 15 residues. As DNA, the CDR3 is TGTGCCAGCAGCTTAGGACAGGGGGAGTACTATGGCTACACCTTC. As protein: CASSLGQGEYYGYTF. Complete variable domain (other parts from reference TRBV11-2 and TRBJ1-2): EAGVAQSPRYKIIEKRQSVAFWCNPISGHATLYWYQQILGQGPKLLIQFQNNGVVDDSQLPKDRFSAERLKGVDSTLKIQPAKLEDSAVYLCASSLGQGEYYGYTFGSGTRLTVV.